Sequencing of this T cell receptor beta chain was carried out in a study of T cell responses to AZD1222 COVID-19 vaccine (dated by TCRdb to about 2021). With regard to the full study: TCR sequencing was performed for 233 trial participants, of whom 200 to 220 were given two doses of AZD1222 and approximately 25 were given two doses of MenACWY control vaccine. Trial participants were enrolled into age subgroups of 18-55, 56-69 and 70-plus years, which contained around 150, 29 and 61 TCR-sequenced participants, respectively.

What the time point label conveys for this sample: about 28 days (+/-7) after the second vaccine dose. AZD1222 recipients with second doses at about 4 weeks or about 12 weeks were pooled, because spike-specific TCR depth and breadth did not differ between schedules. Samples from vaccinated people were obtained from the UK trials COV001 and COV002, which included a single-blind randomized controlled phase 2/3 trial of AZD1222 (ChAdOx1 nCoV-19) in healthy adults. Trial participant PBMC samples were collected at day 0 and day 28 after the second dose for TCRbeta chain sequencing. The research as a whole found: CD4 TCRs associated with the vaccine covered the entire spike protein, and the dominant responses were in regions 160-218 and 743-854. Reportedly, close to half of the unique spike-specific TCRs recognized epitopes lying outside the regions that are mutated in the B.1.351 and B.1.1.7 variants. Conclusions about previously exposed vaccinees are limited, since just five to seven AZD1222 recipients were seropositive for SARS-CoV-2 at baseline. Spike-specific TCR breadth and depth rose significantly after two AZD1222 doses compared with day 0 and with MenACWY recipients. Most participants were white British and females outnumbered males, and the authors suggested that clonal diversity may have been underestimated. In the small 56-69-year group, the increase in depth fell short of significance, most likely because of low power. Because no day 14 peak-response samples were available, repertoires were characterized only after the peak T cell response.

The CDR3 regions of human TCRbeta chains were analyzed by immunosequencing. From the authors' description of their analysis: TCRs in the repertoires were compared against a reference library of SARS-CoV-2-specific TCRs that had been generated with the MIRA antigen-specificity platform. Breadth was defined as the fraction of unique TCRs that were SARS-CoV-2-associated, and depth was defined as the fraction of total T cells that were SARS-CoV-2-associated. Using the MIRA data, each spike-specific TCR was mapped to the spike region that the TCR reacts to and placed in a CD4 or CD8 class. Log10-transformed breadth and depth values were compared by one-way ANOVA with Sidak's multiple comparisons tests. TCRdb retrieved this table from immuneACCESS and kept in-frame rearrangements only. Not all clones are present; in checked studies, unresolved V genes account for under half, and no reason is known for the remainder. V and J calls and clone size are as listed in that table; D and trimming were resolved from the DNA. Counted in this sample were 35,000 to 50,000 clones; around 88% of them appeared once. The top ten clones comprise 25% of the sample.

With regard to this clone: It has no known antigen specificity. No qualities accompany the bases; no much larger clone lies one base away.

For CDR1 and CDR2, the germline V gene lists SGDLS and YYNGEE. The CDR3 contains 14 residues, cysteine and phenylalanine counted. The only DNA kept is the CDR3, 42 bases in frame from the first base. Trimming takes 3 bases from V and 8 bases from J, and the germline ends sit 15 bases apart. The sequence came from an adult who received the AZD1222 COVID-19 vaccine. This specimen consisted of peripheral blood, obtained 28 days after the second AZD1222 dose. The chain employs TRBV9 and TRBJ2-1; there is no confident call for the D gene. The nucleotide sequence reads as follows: TGTGCCAGCAGCGATGTGGCGCCCTTTGATGAGCAGTTCTTC. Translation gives CASSDVAPFDEQFF.